This entry lists 10 T cell receptor beta chains sequenced from one sample in a study of T cells in Graves' hyperthyroidism and ophthalmopathy (dated by TCRdb to between 2018 and 2020). Library generation was performed with multiplex PCR. Sequencing instrument: Illumina HiSeq 2000. Amplification of TCR beta CDR3 regions was carried out from RNA transcripts. The first round of RT-PCR for the TCR CDR3 was performed with the HTBI primer set and the Qiagen OneStep RT-PCR kit. Starting from the raw public reads, TCRdb applied fastp trimming at Q25, assembled clones with MiXCR and retained in-frame beta chains. Merged by CDR3 protein, the rows form single entries marked with the most common genes and DNA. The sample table contains about 770,000 distinct CDR3 sequences; only one count was recorded for over 15% of them. The biggest ten clones account for over 15% of the sample. Specimen: blood. The receptor set was obtained from a woman aged 45 to 65 with Graves' hyperthyroidism that later progressed to Graves' ophthalmopathy.

J is TRBJ2-4 and V is TRBV20-1; 10 nucleotides agree with TRBD2. J gave up 7 bases and V 6 bases, and 12 bases lay outside the gene matches. Germline CDR1 and CDR2: DFQATT and SNEGSKA (reference sequence). There are 15 residues in the CDR3. Here the CDR3 reads CSAKDESGGANIQYF. DNA for the CDR3: TGCAGTGCCAAAGACGAAAGCGGGGGGGCGAACATTCAGTACTTC.

The rearrangement uses TRBV10-3 and TRBJ1-6; 9 positions match TRBD1. Germline trimming cut 3 bases from V and 9 bases from J; bases unmatched to any gene: 6. This CDR3 spans 15 amino acids. Germline loops: CDR1 ENHRY, CDR2 SYGVKD. The CDR3 region has the DNA TGTGCCATCAGTGAAAGGACAGGGGCCAGTTCACCCCTCCACTTT. It yields the protein CAISERTGASSPLHF.

In this sample, this clonotype turned up a few times. The chain recombines TRBV4-1 with TRBJ1-5, with a possible D match to TRBD1 (5 bases). V lost 0 bases and J 2 bases, leaving 17 bases between the germline ends. The length of the CDR3 is 18 residues. Per germline, CDR1 MGHRA and CDR2 YSYEKL. CDR3 nucleotide sequence: TGCGCCAGCAGCCAAGATCTTTCAGGGCTGGTCGGCAATCAGCCCCAGCATTTT. It translates to CASSQDLSGLVGNQPQHF.

This clonotype was counted a few times. V and J are TRBV30 and TRBJ2-3; 8 nucleotides line up with TRBD1. With V trimmed by 2 bases and J by 1 base, 5 bases remained unmatched. The CDR3 extends over 15 amino acids. Germline CDR1 and CDR2: GTSNPN and SVGIG (reference sequence). Written as DNA, the CDR3 is TGTGCCTGGAGTATGACAGGGGTCGGCACAGATACGCAGTATTTT. This sequence encodes CAWSMTGVGTDTQYF.

The V call is TRBV2, the J call TRBJ2-1; no reliable D call. CDR3 size: 13 residues. V was shortened by 3 bases and J by 6 bases, with 9 bases between the two germline ends. Germline loops: CDR1 SNHLY, CDR2 FYNNEI. The chain's CDR3 is CASSDPSSNEQFF. The CDR3 bases are TGTGCCAGCAGTGACCCCAGCTCCAATGAGCAGTTCTTC.

This clonotype was detected a few times. This rearrangement joins TRBV9 to TRBJ1-3; 7 bases are a match to TRBD1. Per germline, CDR1 SGDLS and CDR2 YYNGEE. V shed 4 bases and J 4 bases; nucleotides not matched to a gene: 8. The CDR3 runs to 15 residues. CDR3 protein: CASSSLPGQGNTIYF. The DNA for the CDR3 is TGTGCCAGCAGCTCACTCCCGGGACAGGGAAACACCATATATTTT.

The rearrangement joins TRBV5-6 to TRBJ1-1; D perhaps matches TRBD1 (5 bases). Germline CDR1 reads SGHDT; CDR2 reads YYEEEE. Trimming shortened V by 4 bases and J by 6 bases, and 22 bases separated the two germline ends. CDR3 length: 16 residues. In DNA form, the CDR3 reads TGTGCCAGCAGCGTGCCCGGGACCTTACCCGTGGCTGAAGCTTTCTTT. It codes for CASSVPGTLPVAEAFF.

There are many counts of this clonotype. This rearrangement joins TRBV11-2 to TRBJ2-1, with TRBD2 matching 8 bases. Germline CDR1 and CDR2: SGHAT and FQNNGV. The CDR3 sequence is 16 residues long. J was trimmed by 8 bases and V by 5 bases; bases with no gene match: 14. CDR3 coding DNA: TGTGCCAGCAGCCGATGGTCGGGGGGGAGCGGGGATGAGCAGTTCTTC. The encoded protein is CASSRWSGGSGDEQFF.

This clonotype was seen many times. The rearrangement links TRBV12-3 or TRBV12-4 to TRBJ1-2; D unresolved. Trimming left V 2 bases short and J 6 bases short, with 13 bases between. The CDR3 spans 14 residues. This CDR3 reads CASSLIRAGDGYTF. In nucleotides, the CDR3 is TGTGCCAGCAGTTTAATCCGAGCAGGCGATGGCTACACCTTC.

The chain has TRBV7-9 and TRBJ1-2; D is uncertain. Germline CDR1 reads SEHNR; CDR2 reads FQNEAQ (reference sequence). Trimming left V 0 bases short and J 10 bases short, with 12 bases between. The CDR3 consists of 13 residues. In nucleotides, the CDR3 is TGTGCCAGCAGCTTAGCCCTAAAGGAGTACTACACCTTC. It encodes CASSLALKEYYTF.